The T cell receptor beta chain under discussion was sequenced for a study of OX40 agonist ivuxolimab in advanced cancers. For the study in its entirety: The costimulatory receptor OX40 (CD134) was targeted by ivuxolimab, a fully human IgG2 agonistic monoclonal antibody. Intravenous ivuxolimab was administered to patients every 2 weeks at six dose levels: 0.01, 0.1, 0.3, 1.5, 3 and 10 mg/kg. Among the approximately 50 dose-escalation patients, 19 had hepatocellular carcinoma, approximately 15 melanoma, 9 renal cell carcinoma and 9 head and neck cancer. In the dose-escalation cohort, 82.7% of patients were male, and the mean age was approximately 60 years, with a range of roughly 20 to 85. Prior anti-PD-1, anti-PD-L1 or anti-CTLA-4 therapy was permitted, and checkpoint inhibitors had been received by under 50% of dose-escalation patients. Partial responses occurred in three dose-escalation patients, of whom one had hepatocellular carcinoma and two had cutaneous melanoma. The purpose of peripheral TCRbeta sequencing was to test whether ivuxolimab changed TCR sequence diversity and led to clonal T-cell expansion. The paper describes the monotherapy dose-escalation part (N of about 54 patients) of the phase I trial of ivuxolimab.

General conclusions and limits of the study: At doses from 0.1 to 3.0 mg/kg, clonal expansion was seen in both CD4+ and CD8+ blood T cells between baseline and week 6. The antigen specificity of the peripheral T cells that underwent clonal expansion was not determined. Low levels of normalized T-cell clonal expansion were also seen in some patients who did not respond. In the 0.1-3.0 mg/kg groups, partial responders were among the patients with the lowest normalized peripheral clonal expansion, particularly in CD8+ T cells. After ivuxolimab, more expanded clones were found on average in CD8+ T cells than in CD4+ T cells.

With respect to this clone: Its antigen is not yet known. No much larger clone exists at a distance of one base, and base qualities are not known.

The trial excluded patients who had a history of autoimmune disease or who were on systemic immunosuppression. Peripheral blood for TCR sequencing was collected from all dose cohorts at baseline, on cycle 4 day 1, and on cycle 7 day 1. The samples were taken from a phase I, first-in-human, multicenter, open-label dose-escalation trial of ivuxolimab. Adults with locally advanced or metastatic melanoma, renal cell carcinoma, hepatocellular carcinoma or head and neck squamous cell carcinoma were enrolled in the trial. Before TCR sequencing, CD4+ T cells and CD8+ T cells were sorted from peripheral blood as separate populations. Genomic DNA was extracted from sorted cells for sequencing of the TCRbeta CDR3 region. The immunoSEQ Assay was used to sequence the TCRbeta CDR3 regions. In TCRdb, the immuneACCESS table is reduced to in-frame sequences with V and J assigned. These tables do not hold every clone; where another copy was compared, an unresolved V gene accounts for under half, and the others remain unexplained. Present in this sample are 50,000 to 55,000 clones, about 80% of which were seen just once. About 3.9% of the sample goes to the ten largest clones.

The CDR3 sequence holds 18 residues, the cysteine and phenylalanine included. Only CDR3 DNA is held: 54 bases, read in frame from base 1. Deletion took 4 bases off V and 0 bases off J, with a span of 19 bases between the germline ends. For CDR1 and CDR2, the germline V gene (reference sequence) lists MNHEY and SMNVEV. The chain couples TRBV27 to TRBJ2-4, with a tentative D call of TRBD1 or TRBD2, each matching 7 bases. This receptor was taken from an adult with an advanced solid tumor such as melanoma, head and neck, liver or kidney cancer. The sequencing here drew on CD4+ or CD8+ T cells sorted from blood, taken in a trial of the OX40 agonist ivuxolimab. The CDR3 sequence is CASSSARVRGGAKNIQYF. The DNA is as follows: TGTGCCAGCAGTTCGGCCAGGGTCAGGGGGGGAGCCAAAAACATTCAGTACTTC.